Listed here is a single T cell receptor (beta chain). Its matching antigen is unknown. The protocol was immunoSEQ multiplex PCR, while the TCRdb copy is restricted to in-frame clones and leaves out a portion. Seen here are 8,500 to 10,000 clones, approximately 72% observed once, and the top ten hold approximately 22%. The data originate from a study of CD4+ T cells in melanoma. Overall study results and limits: CD8+ T cell, macrophage and B cell function reportedly correlated with neoantigen-specific CD4+ T cells. Diverse differentiation states were reported for melanoma neoantigen-specific CD4+ T cells.

The V segment lost 3 bases and the J segment 7 bases; nucleotides outside the gene matches: 7. Germline V gene lookup returns CDR1 SEHNR and CDR2 FQNEAQ (reference sequence). The CDR3 has 15 amino acids. The sequencing input was tumor tissue. V and J are TRBV7-9 and TRBJ2-1, with TRBD2 matching over 9 bases. The TCR sequence derives from a human donor with melanoma. Here the CDR3 DNA reads TGTGCCAGCAGCTTTGAAGCGGGGGGCCGGAATGAGCAGTTCTTC. Translating gives CASSFEAGGRNEQFF. Using reference TRBV7-9 and TRBJ2-1 for the parts outside the CDR3, the full variable domain is DTGVSQNPRHKITKRGQNVTFRCDPISEHNRLYWYRQTLGQGPEFLTYFQNEAQLEKSRLLSDRFSAERPKGSFSTLEIQRTEQGDSAMYLCASSFEAGGRNEQFFGPGTRLTVL.